The entry below gives a single T cell receptor beta chain sequence along with its context. The data were produced by immunoSEQ multiplex PCR, yet TCRdb's version contains in-frame clones alone and is incomplete. The sample carries approximately 84,000 clones, 83% recorded once. This sample stems from a study of blood T cell repertoires in COVID-19. V dropped 1 base and J dropped 6 bases, with 14 bases sitting between them. Looked up from germline, CDR1 is SGHRS and CDR2 is YFSETQ. The CDR3 is 15 amino acids. Sequenced material: peripheral blood. This rearrangement joins TRBV5-1 to TRBJ2-1, with a tentative D call TRBD2 (6 bases). The receptor's source is a woman older than 75 with acute or convalescent COVID-19. CDR3 region: CASSLSSERGNEQFF. Written as DNA, the CDR3 is TGCGCCAGCAGCTTGTCTAGCGAAAGGGGCAATGAGCAGTTCTTC.